This section outlines one T cell receptor (beta chain) sequence together with its context. No antigen is known for it. This sample was included in a study of radiotherapy plus CTLA-4 blockade in lung cancer. Turning to the study itself: Disease control was seen in 31% of patients, objective responses in around 20%.

The study gave focal radiation plus ipilimumab CTLA-4 blockade to patients with chemo-refractory metastatic non-small-cell lung cancer. Study results and limitations: Once radiotherapy plus ipilimumab had been given, TCR clones derived from tumor expanded in blood.

V lost 5 bases to trimming and J lost 3 bases; unmatched junction nucleotides: 6. Germline assignment: CDR1 SGHNT and CDR2 YENEEA. CDR3 length: 14 residues. TCRdb's table, derived via immunoSEQ multiplex PCR, lists solely in-frame clones and lacks some. Among 55,000 to 65,000 clones, 77% were seen once, and the ten largest hold around 4.2%. The input for sequencing was peripheral blood, taken from a patient treated with radiotherapy plus ipilimumab. This sequence was found in a human donor with non-small cell lung cancer who had a partial response to radiotherapy plus ipilimumab. The chain combines TRBV11-3 with TRBJ2-5, with 7 bases that match TRBD1. CDR3 nucleotide sequence: TGTGCCAGCAGCCCCGACAGGGATGAAGAGACCCAGTACTTC. This gives the protein CASSPDRDEETQYF.